Listed here is a single T cell receptor (beta chain). The data belong to a study of PD-L1 blockade in urothelial cancer. Background on the study: Of roughly 30 patients, approximately 23 were males with bladder-origin urothelial cancer.

The germline V gene has CDR1 SEHNR and CDR2 FQNEAQ (reference sequence). The CDR3 is made up of 11 amino acids. V was clipped by 8 bases and J by 6 bases, with 8 bases between them. Time point in this sample: peripheral blood 6 weeks after treatment start. Assay: immunoSEQ multiplex PCR; the TCRdb copy retains only in-frame clones and omits some. This sample has about 25,000 clones, with approximately 82% found just once. V usage is TRBV7-9 and J usage is TRBJ2-1; unclear D gene. The clonotype comes from a man between 65 and 85 years old with urothelial cancer. Sequences were derived from PBMCs, sampled around atezolizumab (anti-PD-L1) treatment. DNA of the CDR3: TGTGCCAGCGGGCCATTCAATGAGCAGTTCTTC. Residues: CASGPFNEQFF.